These 14 T cell receptor beta chains were sequenced from one sample in a study of blood T cell repertoires in COVID-19. Sequencing used immunoSEQ multiplex PCR; TCRdb keeps in-frame clones, though not all of them. The sample has around 230,000 clones; about 87% are singletons. Sequencing was done on a sample of PBMCs or T cells enriched from blood (not recorded which). The receptors stem from a woman aged 25-40 years who had recovered from COVID-19.

The chain employs TRBV6-1 and TRBJ2-7; tentatively, D is TRBD2 (6 bases). The CDR3 loop spans 15 amino acids. Per the germline V gene, CDR1 is MNHNS and CDR2 is SASEGT. V was shortened by 0 bases and J by 3 bases, with 12 bases between the two germline ends. The CDR3 nucleotides are TGTGCCAGCAGTGAAGCTGACGGGGGTCGCTACGAGCAGTACTTC. This translates into CASSEADGGRYEQYF.

This chain uses TRBV7-8 with TRBJ1-4, with D perhaps matching TRBD1 (5 bases). V dropped 5 bases and J dropped 8 bases, with 9 bases sitting between them. This CDR3 comprises 12 residues. Germline V gene sequence: CDR1 SGHVS, CDR2 FQNEAQ. In nucleotides, the CDR3 is TGTGCCAGCAGCCCGGGGGGGGAAAAACTGTTTTTT. It translates to CASSPGGEKLFF.

This clone was seen more than once but under ten times. The chain combines TRBV9 with TRBJ2-5; 11 bases match TRBD2. The V and J ends lost 7 bases and 2 bases, in that order; junction bases with no gene match: 7. Germline CDR1 reads SGDLS; CDR2 reads YYNGEE. The CDR3 contains 15 residues. CDR3 region: CASSTSGGFQETQYF. The CDR3, as DNA: TGTGCCAGCTCTACTAGCGGGGGATTTCAAGAGACCCAGTACTTC. The full variable domain, its missing parts supplied by reference TRBV9 and TRBJ2-5, is DSGVTQTPKHLITATGQRVTLRCSPRSGDLSVYWYQQSLDQGLQFLIQYYNGEERAKGNILERFSAQQFPDLHSELNLSSLELGDSALYFCASSTSGGFQETQYFGPGTRLLVL.

V and J are TRBV18 and TRBJ1-3; 8 nucleotides line up with TRBD1. The CDR3 runs to 15 residues. Germline trimming cut 4 bases from V and 3 bases from J; bases unmatched to any gene: 5. In germline, CDR1 is KGHSH, CDR2 LQKENI. The DNA for the CDR3 is TGTGCCAGCTCACGTGACAGGGGTAGTGGAAACACCATATATTTT. It codes for CASSRDRGSGNTIYF. The full variable domain, its missing parts supplied by reference TRBV18 and TRBJ1-3, is NAGVMQNPRHLVRRRGQEARLRCSPMKGHSHVYWYRQLPEEGLKFMVYLQKENIIDESGMPKERFSAEFPKEGPSILRIQQVVRGDSAAYFCASSRDRGSGNTIYFGEGSWLTVV.

V usage is TRBV4-1 and J usage is TRBJ1-5; possible D gene TRBD1, 5 bases. This CDR3 contains 15 residues. V lost 4 bases and J 6 bases, leaving 16 bases between the germline ends. The germline CDR1 and CDR2 sequences are MGHRA and YSYEKL. This chain's CDR3 is CASSPGGSGSQPQHF. CDR3 nucleotide sequence: TGCGCCAGCAGCCCCGGGGGATCAGGTTCTCAGCCCCAGCATTTT.

This rearrangement joins TRBV6-5 to TRBJ2-7; 9 nucleotides match TRBD1. Germline CDR1 MNHEY, CDR2 SVGAGI. The CDR3 totals 13 residues. Germline trimming cut 6 bases from V and 3 bases from J; bases unmatched to any gene: 3. The CDR3 DNA reads TGTGCCAGCAGACAGGGGGCGGGCTACGAGCAGTACTTC. This gives the protein CASRQGAGYEQYF.

The J gene is TRBJ2-5, the V gene TRBV11-3; D might be TRBD1 (5 bases). The CDR3 runs to 15 residues. Trimming pared 0 bases from V and 1 base from J, leaving 9 bases between. CDR1 is SGHNT, CDR2 YENEEA, per germline. The CDR3 loop reads CASSLDGAAQETQYF. The CDR3 DNA reads TGTGCCAGCAGCTTAGATGGGGCGGCCCAAGAGACCCAGTACTTC.

The chain links TRBV25-1 to TRBJ2-1; D is perhaps TRBD2 (5 bases). This CDR3 spans 10 amino acids. From germline, CDR1 is MGHDK and CDR2 SYGVNS. Trimming removed 9 bases from V and 9 bases from J, with 9 bases in between. CDR3 loop: CASDGGEQFF. The CDR3 nucleotides read TGTGCCAGTGACGGAGGTGAGCAGTTCTTC.

This chain connects TRBV7-2 to TRBJ1-1; D may be TRBD1 (6 bases). This CDR3 contains 13 residues. Trimming cost V 7 bases and J 5 bases, with 14 bases left between them. Germline V gene data show CDR1 as SGHTA and CDR2 as FQGNSA. The CDR3 DNA reads as TGTGCCAGCAAGGTCGGGGGGCAAACTGAAGCTTTCTTT. Residues: CASKVGGQTEAFF.

This chain uses TRBV5-1 with TRBJ2-5; 7 bases are shared with TRBD2. V trimming: 7 bases; J trimming: 4 bases; junction bases outside the gene matches: 10. Germline-derived CDR1 and CDR2 are SGHRS and YFSETQ. This CDR3 has 14 amino acids. CDR3 sequence reads: CASGTTSASETQYF. In DNA form, the CDR3 reads TGCGCCAGCGGTACAACTAGCGCATCAGAGACCCAGTACTTC. The complete variable domain, with remaining parts taken from reference TRBV5-1 and TRBJ2-5, reads KAGVTQTPRYLIKTRGQQVTLSCSPISGHRSVSWYQQTPGQGLQFLFEYFSETQRNKGNFPGRFSGRQFSNSRSEMNVSTLELGDSALYLCASGTTSASETQYFGPGTRLLVL.

The rearrangement uses TRBV6-5 and TRBJ2-7, with D possibly matching TRBD2 (7 bases). Trimming shortened V by 8 bases and J by 0 bases, and 17 bases separated the two germline ends. This CDR3 spans 15 amino acids. The germline V gene has CDR1 MNHEY and CDR2 SVGAGI. The CDR3 sequence is CASPGGGGSSYEQYF. For the CDR3, the DNA is TGTGCCAGCCCTGGAGGGGGGGGTAGCTCCTACGAGCAGTACTTC.

This chain links TRBV9 with TRBJ1-1; TRBD1 aligns across 11 bases. Germline trimming cut 2 bases from V and 0 bases from J; bases unmatched to any gene: 6. CDR3 length: 17 amino acids. Germline CDR1 reads SGDLS; CDR2 reads YYNGEE. CDR3 region: CASSVGQGGYMNTEAFF. The CDR3 nucleotides read TGTGCCAGCAGCGTGGGACAGGGGGGCTATATGAACACTGAAGCTTTCTTT. The full variable domain, in which reference TRBV9 and TRBJ1-1 provide the parts outside the CDR3, is DSGVTQTPKHLITATGQRVTLRCSPRSGDLSVYWYQQSLDQGLQFLIQYYNGEERAKGNILERFSAQQFPDLHSELNLSSLELGDSALYFCASSVGQGGYMNTEAFFGQGTRLTVV.

DNA for the CDR3: TGCGCCAGCAGCTCCCCGGGCGGGGTCGAGCAGTACTTC. This translates into CASSSPGGVEQYF. V gene TRBV5-1 combines with J gene TRBJ2-7; perhaps TRBD2 as D (6 bases). CDR1 and CDR2 (germline): SGHRS, YFSETQ. The length of the CDR3 is 13 residues. The V end was cut by 3 bases, the J end by 6 bases, with 13 bases between.

Turning to this clone: At one of its ends the junction is not consistent with the germline gene, which may arise from a read error. The chain joins TRBV3-1 (or the pseudogene TRBV3-2) to TRBJ2-7, with D uncertain. The CDR3 length is 13 residues. CDR1 and CDR2 from the germline V gene are LGHDT and YNNKEL (reference sequence). CDR3 nucleotide sequence: TGTGCCAGCAGCCAAGATCGGTCCTCCGAGCAGTACTTC. Translating it yields CASSQDRSSEQYF.